This is a list of T cell receptor beta chains from one sample in a study of CD8+CD57+ T cells in acquired aplastic anemia. TCRdb independently ran MiXCR on the reads; one entry per CDR3 protein. This sample yields fewer than 250,000 distinct CDR3 sequences, of which about half are seen a single time; around 20% belongs to the top ten. Sequenced sample: sorted CD4+, CD8+, or CD8+CD57+ T cells (not recorded which) from PBMCs. The receptors here all came from a human donor with aplastic anemia. Each CDR3 is given with its conserved first and last residue. The D gene is left open where the match is weak. Not every row has a clone size; where given, it reads once, few, many or a size class.

TRBV24-1	TRBJ2-5	13	TRBD2	.	CATSVAGVETQYF	TGTGCCACCAGTGTAGCGGGAGTAGAGACCCAGTACTTC
TRBV6-5	TRBJ2-7	13	.	.	CAGRKAGTYEQYF	TGTGCCGGAAGGAAGGCGGGCACCTACGAGCAGTACTTC
TRBV2	TRBJ1-2	12	.	few	CASWGYNYGYTF	TGTGCCAGCTGGGGGTATAACTATGGCTACACCTTC
TRBV20-1	TRBJ2-1	16	TRBD2	.	CSARERRASGGNEQFF	TGCAGTGCTAGAGAGCGGAGGGCTAGCGGGGGGAATGAGCAGTTCTTC
TRBV15	TRBJ1-1	15	.	many	CATSRGGSGNTEAFF	TGTGCCACCAGCAGAGGTGGCTCAGGGAACACTGAAGCTTTCTTT
TRBV20-1	TRBJ2-3	15	TRBD2	.	CSALRLAGGTDTQYF	TGCAGTGCGCTTCGTCTAGCGGGGGGGACAGATACGCAGTATTTT
TRBV2	TRBJ2-2	15	TRBD1	many	CASSESTGGTGELFF	TGTGCCAGCAGTGAAAGTACAGGGGGCACCGGGGAGCTGTTTTTT
TRBV9	TRBJ2-7	12	TRBD1	.	CASSPGTAEQYF	TGTGCCAGCAGCCCTGGGACAGCCGAGCAGTACTTC
TRBV6-1	TRBJ1-2	15	TRBD1	few	CASSVSQGARYGYTF	TGTGCCAGCAGTGTGTCCCAGGGGGCCCGCTATGGCTACACCTTC
TRBV15	TRBJ2-1	14	.	.	CATTRGRDYNEQFF	TGTGCCACCACCCGGGGGCGCGACTACAATGAGCAGTTCTTC
TRBV6-1	TRBJ1-5	16	.	few	CASSEEYWFSNQPQHF	TGTGCCAGCAGTGAAGAGTATTGGTTTAGCAATCAGCCCCAGCATTTT
TRBV25-1	TRBJ1-3	16	TRBD1	.	CASSGIGGGAGNTIYF	TGTGCCAGCAGTGGCATTGGAGGGGGCGCCGGAAACACCATATATTTT
TRBV10-2	TRBJ2-1	14	TRBD1	.	CASNDRVAYNEQFF	TGCGCCAGCAATGACAGGGTAGCCTACAATGAGCAGTTCTTC
TRBV6-4	TRBJ2-1	14	TRBD2	once	CASSDGSGGNEQFF	TGTGCCAGCAGTGACGGTAGCGGGGGTAATGAGCAGTTCTTC
TRBV25-1	TRBJ1-5	18	TRBD1	.	CASIKGTGGAVVNQPQHF	TGTGCCAGCATCAAAGGGACAGGGGGCGCGGTGGTAAATCAGCCCCAGCATTTT
TRBV4-1	TRBJ2-5	16	TRBD2	.	CASSQEGGLAVETQYF	TGTGCCAGCAGCCAAGAGGGCGGACTAGCAGTTGAGACCCAGTACTTC
TRBV5-1	TRBJ2-5	14	TRBD1	many	CASSSTGGGETQYF	TGCGCCAGCAGCTCGACAGGGGGCGGAGAGACCCAGTACTTC
TRBV29-1	TRBJ2-5	13	TRBD1	.	CSVNRGPYETQYF	TGCAGCGTGAACAGGGGGCCTTACGAGACCCAGTACTTC
TRBV20-1	TRBJ2-1	14	TRBD1	many	CSGTWTGNRNEQFF	TGCAGTGGTACGTGGACAGGGAATCGAAATGAGCAGTTCTTC
TRBV19	TRBJ1-5	16	.	.	CASSMYRGGVGQPQHF	TGTGCCAGTAGTATGTATCGGGGAGGGGTTGGGCAGCCCCAGCATTTT
TRBV7-9	TRBJ2-7	17	TRBD1	few	CASSLAPGQEEHYEQYF	TGTGCCAGCAGCTTGGCTCCTGGACAGGAGGAACACTACGAGCAGTACTTC
TRBV2	TRBJ1-2	13	.	.	CASSEENEGGYTF	TGTGCCAGCAGTGAAGAGAACGAGGGAGGCTACACCTTC
TRBV5-1	TRBJ1-1	16	.	.	CASSLGGLGTVPKAFF	TGCGCCAGCAGCTTGGGGGGGCTAGGAACGGTTCCTAAAGCTTTCTTT
TRBV5-1	TRBJ1-2	16	.	many	CASSLVAAENPYGYTF	TGCGCCAGCAGCTTGGTAGCGGCAGAGAATCCCTATGGCTACACCTTC
TRBV19	TRBJ1-1	13	.	many	CASSMDTNTEAFF	TGTGCCAGTAGTATGGACACGAACACTGAAGCTTTCTTT
TRBV3-1	TRBJ2-5	16	TRBD2	many	CASSQNVAGGGETQYF	TGTGCCAGCAGCCAGAATGTAGCGGGGGGAGGGGAGACCCAGTACTTC
TRBV19	TRBJ1-1	14	TRBD1	many	CASSITGGGSEAFF	TGTGCCAGTAGTATTACAGGGGGCGGGAGTGAAGCTTTCTTT
TRBV6-2/TRBV6-3	TRBJ2-7	13	.	once	CASSYVGAYEQYF	TGTGCCAGCAGTTACGTGGGTGCCTACGAGCAGTACTTC
TRBV6-5	TRBJ2-7	12	.	.	CASSMGGGEQYF	TGTGCCAGCAGCATGGGAGGGGGCGAGCAGTACTTC
TRBV19	TRBJ2-3	15	TRBD2	once	CASSTSGVNKNTQYF	TGTGCCAGTAGTACGAGCGGGGTAAACAAAAATACGCAGTATTTT
TRBV2	TRBJ2-2	14	.	many	CASSTTRNTGELFF	TGTGCCAGCAGTACTACCCGGAACACCGGGGAGCTGTTTTTT
TRBV5-1	TRBJ2-3	15	TRBD1	many	CASRFRGSSTDTQYF	TGCGCCAGCAGATTCAGGGGGAGTAGCACAGATACGCAGTATTTT
TRBV20-1	TRBJ2-3	14	.	many	CSASDPGRTDTQYF	TGCAGTGCTAGTGATCCGGGGCGCACAGATACGCAGTATTTT
TRBV19	TRBJ2-7	15	.	many	CASSQGADLRYEQYF	TGTGCCAGTAGTCAAGGGGCAGACCTCCGCTACGAGCAGTACTTC
TRBV2	TRBJ2-6	14	.	few	CASPKSSGANVLTF	TGTGCCAGCCCTAAGAGCTCTGGGGCCAACGTCCTGACTTTC
TRBV25-1	TRBJ2-5	17	TRBD1	.	CASSEGPGTGVAETQYF	TGTGCCAGCAGTGAAGGTCCCGGGACAGGGGTGGCAGAGACCCAGTACTTC
TRBV7-2	TRBJ2-7	14	.	.	CASSSTPGSAEQYF	TGTGCCAGCAGCTCCACCCCAGGTTCGGCCGAGCAGTACTTC
TRBV15	TRBJ1-1	14	TRBD1	once	CATSWGTGRAEAFF	TGTGCCACCAGCTGGGGGACAGGGAGGGCTGAAGCTTTCTTT
TRBV19	TRBJ2-6	16	.	many	CASSIIRTSGANVLTF	TGTGCCAGTAGTATTATTCGGACCTCTGGGGCCAACGTCCTGACTTTC
TRBV7-6	TRBJ1-6	12	.	.	CASSVVSSPLHF	TGTGCCAGCAGTGTTGTCAGTTCACCCCTCCACTTT
TRBV6-5	TRBJ1-2	14	.	many	CASSQGPFPDGYTF	TGTGCCAGCAGCCAGGGACCGTTCCCGGACGGCTACACCTTC
TRBV7-2	TRBJ2-7	14	.	.	CASSSTAGRAEQYF	TGTGCCAGCAGCTCCACCGCCGGCAGGGCCGAGCAGTACTTC
TRBV19	TRBJ1-1	16	.	many	CASSNGPGQLNTEAFF	TGTGCCAGTAGCAACGGCCCCGGACAGTTGAACACTGAAGCTTTCTTT
TRBV6-1	TRBJ1-4	15	TRBD1	few	CASDRAYATNEKLFF	TGTGCCAGCGACAGGGCTTATGCAACTAATGAAAAACTGTTTTTT
TRBV20-1	TRBJ1-3	13	TRBD1	many	CSAAQGAGNTIYF	TGCAGTGCAGCGCAGGGGGCTGGAAACACCATATATTTT
TRBV7-8	TRBJ2-5	17	.	.	CASSLGRGGRLKETQYF	TGTGCCAGCAGCTTGGGTCGTGGCGGAAGACTTAAAGAGACCCAGTACTTC
TRBV10-3	TRBJ2-1	13	TRBD2	.	CAISEGLADEQFF	TGTGCCATCAGTGAGGGACTAGCCGATGAGCAGTTCTTC
TRBV24-1	TRBJ1-4	18	.	once	CATSDSGTQQATNEKLFF	TGTGCCACCAGTGATTCCGGGACACAACAAGCAACTAATGAAAAACTGTTTTTT
TRBV6-1	TRBJ1-4	12	TRBD1	.	CASSEARDRGFF	TGTGCCAGCAGTGAAGCCCGGGACAGGGGATTTTTT
TRBV6-5	TRBJ1-2	13	TRBD1	.	CASRPGQNYGYTF	TGTGCCAGCAGGCCGGGACAGAACTATGGCTACACCTTC
TRBV7-7	TRBJ1-1	13	.	.	CASSYHPNTEAFF	TGTGCTAGCAGCTACCATCCGAACACTGAAGCTTTCTTT
TRBV15	TRBJ2-1	15	TRBD2	few	CATSRDRGTRDEQFF	TGTGCCACCAGCAGAGATCGGGGGACTAGGGATGAGCAGTTCTTC
TRBV6-1	TRBJ1-6	17	.	.	CASSELKESSYNSPLHF	TGTGCCAGCAGTGAATTGAAGGAGAGCTCCTATAATTCACCCCTCCACTTT
TRBV19	TRBJ1-1	13	.	many	CASSMNLNTEAFF	TGTGCCAGTAGTATGAATTTGAACACTGAAGCTTTCTTT
TRBV12-3/TRBV12-4	TRBJ2-7	12	TRBD2	many	CASGLGSYEQYF	TGTGCCAGCGGACTAGGGTCCTACGAGCAGTACTTC
TRBV29-1	TRBJ1-3	12	.	.	CSVMSPGNTIYF	TGCAGCGTTATGTCCCCAGGAAACACCATATATTTT
TRBV30	TRBJ1-3	13	.	.	CAWSGGPGNTIYF	TGTGCCTGGAGTGGAGGGCCTGGAAACACCATATATTTT
TRBV2	TRBJ2-5	17	TRBD1	.	CASKGARGVKGKETQYF	TGTGCCAGCAAGGGGGCCCGAGGAGTAAAGGGTAAAGAGACCCAGTACTTC
TRBV11-3	TRBJ1-4	16	.	.	CASSLGFGELNEKLFF	TGTGCCAGCAGCTTAGGTTTCGGGGAACTTAATGAAAAACTGTTTTTT